This entry lists 7 T cell receptor beta chains sequenced from one sample in a study of blood T cell repertoires in COVID-19. Libraries were prepared by immunoSEQ multiplex PCR; TCRdb keeps only in-frame clonotypes and omits some of them. Of 250,000 to 400,000 clones listed, about nine tenths are singletons. The material sequenced was peripheral blood. The receptors come from a woman in her 30s with COVID-19, enrolled during active disease.

This clone was recorded a few times. The chain has TRBV7-2 and TRBJ1-6; D unresolved. With 1 base removed from V and 3 bases from J, the gap between germline ends came to 19 bases. The germline gives CDR1 SGHTA, CDR2 FQGNSA. CDR3 size: 19 residues. The chain's CDR3 is CASSLGRLDTEYYNSPLHF. The CDR3 nucleotides are TGTGCCAGCAGCTTAGGGAGGTTAGACACTGAATACTATAATTCACCCCTCCACTTT.

The genes are TRBV4-2 and TRBJ1-1; 7 bases agree with TRBD1. The CDR3 consists of 14 residues. Unmatched junction bases numbered 11, after V lost 5 bases and J lost 8 bases. Germline lookup yields CDR1 LGHNA and CDR2 YNFKEQ. The CDR3 DNA reads as TGTGCCAGCAGCACTACAGGGGACGCGGACGAAGCTTTCTTT. Amino acid sequence: CASSTTGDADEAFF.

In nucleotides, the CDR3 is TGTGCCAGCAGCCTTCAGGGGACACTCAATAATTCACCCCTCCACTTT. This sequence encodes CASSLQGTLNNSPLHF. The chain employs TRBV3-1 (or the pseudogene TRBV3-2) and TRBJ1-6, with D perhaps TRBD1 (6 bases). V was trimmed by 4 bases and J by 5 bases, leaving 15 bases between them. Germline CDR1 reads LGHDT; CDR2 reads YNNKEL (reference sequence). The CDR3 extends over 16 amino acids.

This clone has only a few counts. The V call is TRBV2, the J call TRBJ1-4, with 9 bases aligning to TRBD1. Germline CDR1 SNHLY, CDR2 FYNNEI. The J segment lost 1 base and the V segment lost 6 bases, leaving 6 bases of the junction unmatched. This CDR3 region has 16 residues. The CDR3, as DNA: TGTGCCAGCAGCCCACAGGGGGCGAGAACTAATGAAAAACTGTTTTTT. Translating gives CASSPQGARTNEKLFF. Complete variable domain (other parts from reference TRBV2 and TRBJ1-4): EPEVTQTPSHQVTQMGQEVILRCVPISNHLYFYWYRQILGQKVEFLVSFYNNEISEKSEIFDDQFSVERPDGSNFTLKIRSTKLEDSAMYFCASSPQGARTNEKLFFGSGTQLSVL.

The CDR3: CASSLDSQGVIHLHF. CDR3 sequence (DNA): TGTGCCAGCAGCTTAGATTCGCAGGGTGTCATTCACCTCCACTTT. This chain uses TRBV11-2 with TRBJ1-6; perhaps TRBD1 as D (5 bases). Looked up from germline, CDR1 is SGHAT and CDR2 is FQNNGV. The V end lost 0 bases, the J end lost 15 bases, and 18 bases lay between the germline ends. The CDR3 contains 15 residues.

The chain has TRBV5-1 and TRBJ2-2; D gene ambiguous. The germline V and J ends were trimmed by 5 bases and 0 bases, with 11 bases remaining between them. This CDR3 contains 15 residues. Per germline, CDR1 SGHRS and CDR2 YFSETQ. This CDR3 is CASRSTASNTGELFF. DNA of the CDR3: TGCGCCAGCAGGTCTACAGCCTCGAACACCGGGGAGCTGTTTTTT.

A few counts support this clone. The chain recombines TRBV5-1 with TRBJ1-1, with D possibly matching TRBD1 (6 bases). Germline loops: CDR1 SGHRS, CDR2 YFSETQ. This CDR3 contains 16 residues. The V end was cut by 2 bases, the J end by 1 base, with 15 bases between. In DNA form, the CDR3 reads TGCGCCAGCAGCTTCGCCCTGGCAGGGGCGAACACTGAAGCTTTCTTT. The encoded protein is CASSFALAGANTEAFF.